Listed below are T cell receptor beta chains from one sample, sequenced in a study of molecular identifiers for immune sequencing clone quantification. Via MiXCR, TCRdb re-called the PCR reads, giving one row per CDR3 protein. This sample has 550,000 to 750,000 distinct CDR3 sequences; just under 20% occur once, and the top ten carry about 0.9%. Sequencing was carried out using naive CD8+ T cells from blood, with Jurkat cell RNA spiked in. The source is a human donor in good health. Some libraries in this study had Jurkat cell RNA spiked in. CDR3s include the opening cysteine and the closing phenylalanine or tryptophan. The D gene is left open where the match is weak. Size is stated for part of the rows, as once, few or many counts, or as a class when the clone is expanded.

clone_size: many
j_call: TRBJ2-5
v_call: TRBV9
d_call: -
cdr3_aa: CASSPGLPQETQYF
cdr3_nt: TGCGCCAGCAGCCCCGGGCTGCCCCAAGAGACCCAGTACTTC

clone_size: -
j_call: TRBJ2-5
v_call: TRBV27
d_call: -
cdr3_aa: CASSLRNPRQEIGETQYF
cdr3_nt: TGTGCCAGCAGTTTAAGGAACCCACGACAGGAGATAGGAGAGACCCAGTACTTC

clone_size: many
j_call: TRBJ1-4
v_call: TRBV5-1
d_call: -
cdr3_aa: CASSLVGPGANEKLFF
cdr3_nt: TGCGCCAGCAGCTTGGTAGGACCTGGGGCTAATGAAAAACTGTTTTTT

clone_size: many
j_call: TRBJ2-5
v_call: TRBV7-9
d_call: -
cdr3_aa: CASSLLRAGDQETQYF
cdr3_nt: TGTGCCAGCAGCTTGCTTCGAGCGGGCGATCAAGAGACCCAGTACTTC

clone_size: many
j_call: TRBJ1-6
v_call: TRBV3-1
d_call: TRBD1
cdr3_aa: CASSPRTGLGSPLHF
cdr3_nt: TGTGCCAGCAGCCCCCGGACAGGGCTAGGTTCACCCCTCCACTTT

clone_size: many
j_call: TRBJ1-5
v_call: TRBV30
d_call: -
cdr3_aa: CAWSVGADQPQHF
cdr3_nt: TGTGCCTGGAGTGTAGGGGCTGATCAGCCCCAGCATTTT

clone_size: many
j_call: TRBJ2-7
v_call: TRBV11-2
d_call: TRBD2
cdr3_aa: CASSDRLAGAAWIDEQYF
cdr3_nt: TGTGCCAGCAGCGACAGACTAGCGGGGGCTGCCTGGATCGACGAGCAGTACTTC

clone_size: many
j_call: TRBJ2-3
v_call: TRBV12-3/TRBV12-4
d_call: TRBD1
cdr3_aa: CASTWDRDADTQYF
cdr3_nt: TGTGCCAGCACCTGGGACAGGGATGCAGATACGCAGTATTTT

clone_size: many
j_call: TRBJ2-7
v_call: TRBV6-5
d_call: -
cdr3_aa: CASRQTDRSYEQYF
cdr3_nt: TGTGCCAGCAGACAGACAGACCGCTCCTACGAGCAGTACTTC

clone_size: many
j_call: TRBJ2-6
v_call: TRBV20-1
d_call: TRBD1
cdr3_aa: CSAPRTGSSGANVLTF
cdr3_nt: TGCAGTGCTCCCAGGACAGGGAGCTCTGGGGCCAACGTCCTGACTTTC

clone_size: many
j_call: TRBJ2-1
v_call: TRBV24-1
d_call: TRBD1
cdr3_aa: CATSDSDRGGDEQFF
cdr3_nt: TGTGCCACCAGTGATTCCGACAGGGGCGGCGATGAGCAGTTCTTC

clone_size: -
j_call: TRBJ2-7
v_call: TRBV5-1
d_call: -
cdr3_aa: CASSISGQKPSYEQYF
cdr3_nt: TGCGCCAGCAGCATTTCGGGGCAAAAGCCCAGCTACGAGCAGTACTTC